This record covers a single T cell receptor beta chain. Authors' analysis steps: Amplifying reference gene primers gave estimates of nucleated cell counts. Using immunoSEQ multiplex PCR, the repertoire was profiled, and TCRdb retains in-frame clones only, with some absent. Clone size and the V and J calls come from that table; the DNA yielded D and trimming. Of 180,000 or so clones listed, 86% are singletons. The sample belongs to a study of blood T cell repertoires in COVID-19. The wider study: Samples taken during acute and convalescent COVID-19 were collected in the United States, Italy and Spain. T cells, B-cell-depleted T cells, or PBMCs provided the cDNA or gDNA that served as material.

CDR3 size: 15 residues. Germline loops: CDR1 MNHNY, CDR2 SVGAGI (reference sequence). Trimming removed 6 bases from V and 7 bases from J; junction bases left unmatched: 10. This clonotype was obtained from a man in his late teens or twenties with acute or convalescent COVID-19. The chain links TRBV6-6 to TRBJ1-3; TRBD1 matches 9 bases. The sample taken for sequencing was peripheral blood. In nucleotides, the CDR3 is TGTGCCAGCAGGGGGACCGGGACAGGGAGGAACACCATATATTTT. Translated, it gives CASRGTGTGRNTIYF.